The subject of this entry is one T cell receptor beta chain. The authors' processing: Reference gene primer amplification gave estimated nucleated cell counts. Method: immunoSEQ multiplex PCR; TCRdb's copy keeps in-frame clones and lacks some. V and J calls plus clone size are reproduced from that table; the DNA served to infer D and trimming. Of some 71,000 clones listed, roughly 77% are singletons. The record originates from a study of blood T cell repertoires in COVID-19. For the study at large: Some COVID-19 samples were acute and others convalescent; all came from the United States, Italy and Spain. PBMCs, B-cell-depleted T cells, or T cells were the source of the cDNA or gDNA that made up the material.

Trimming removed 2 bases at V and 2 bases at J, with 6 bases between. This CDR3 is 13 amino acids long. The germline gives CDR1 SGHTA, CDR2 FQGNSA. The chain is built from TRBV7-2 and TRBJ2-5, with D hard to call. Specimen: peripheral blood. This clonotype originated in a woman aged 70-85 years with acute or convalescent COVID-19. The CDR3 sequence: CASSLRSQETQYF. CDR3 sequence (DNA): TGTGCCAGCAGCTTAAGGAGTCAAGAGACCCAGTACTTC.